This TCR beta chain came from a study of spatial heterogeneity in lung cancer. Study-wide context: Correlation of TCR transcript counts in tumor regions with a T cell module score from matched bulk RNA-seq was strong.

The time point denotes: sample taken at primary tumor resection. At least ten counts were recorded for this clonotype. The antigen remains unidentified. General observations from the study: The number of expanded tumor alpha and beta chains correlated with mutation number.

TCRdb redid the calling of the 5' RACE reads with MiXCR, one entry per CDR3 protein. The repertoire holds about 9,900 distinct CDR3 sequences, about 5.7% seen once, with approximately 7.1% in the top ten. CDR3 size: 15 residues. CDR1 SGHRS and CDR2 YFSETQ come from the germline V gene. V shed 4 bases and J shed 3 bases, with 15 bases lying between them. This TCR derives from a female donor with early-stage non-small cell lung cancer. This specimen was lung tumor tissue, taken at surgery. The chain carries TRBV5-1 and TRBJ2-3; D is undetermined. The CDR3 DNA reads TGCGCCAGCAGCCCCATTGCTCTAGGGACAGATACGCAGTATTTT. Translated, it gives CASSPIALGTDTQYF.